This TCR beta chain was captured by sequencing in a study of cytomegalovirus exposure and HLA in healthy donors. Whole-study findings and limits: With DRB1 most and HLA-C fewest, TCR association rates differed between HLA loci in a later analysis.

Vbeta (60) and Jbeta (13) primers were used in the PCR. Assay used: immunoSEQ multiplex PCR; TCRdb lists only in-frame clones, some missing. Of about 130,000 clones listed, about three quarters are singletons. Worth noting for this clone: Its antigen is as yet unknown.

Trimming cost V 2 bases and J 3 bases, with 11 bases left between them. Germline-derived CDR1 and CDR2 are SGHAT and FQDESV (reference sequence). The CDR3 length is 16 residues. This TCR was sampled from an older woman in good health and CMV-seropositive. Input material: PBMCs. The V and J genes are TRBV11-1 and TRBJ1-6; D possibly corresponds to TRBD1 (5 bases). This CDR3 reads CASSLRPQGYNSPLHF. CDR3 DNA: TGTGCCAGCAGCTTACGGCCCCAGGGCTATAATTCACCCCTCCACTTT.